Listed below are T cell receptor beta chains from one sample, sequenced in a study of blood T cell repertoires in COVID-19. Clones were read by immunoSEQ multiplex PCR, and TCRdb kept only the in-frame ones, dropping some. The table shows 400,000 or so clones, with around nine tenths occurring only once. Sequenced input: peripheral blood. The receptors derive from a human donor in a cohort sampled during active COVID-19. The CDR3 runs from the conserved cysteine through the conserved F or W. Each record gives: V gene, D gene, J gene, clone size, CDR3 DNA, CDR3 protein. A D gene is named only where the DNA matches it firmly. For some rows the clone size is stated as once, few or many, or as a class when expanded; others skip it.

>TRBV28|-|TRBJ1-4|-
TGTGCCAGCAGTTTTGGGGGCGCGGAAAAACTGTTTTTT
CASSFGGAEKLFF
>TRBV28|-|TRBJ2-7|-
TGTGCCAGCAGTTTCCGTTTAGTCGGGAGTTTACCCTACGAGCAGTACTTC
CASSFRLVGSLPYEQYF
>TRBV9|-|TRBJ2-3|-
TGTGCCAGCAGCCAGAGGGTGAACACAGATACGCAGTATTTT
CASSQRVNTDTQYF
>TRBV5-1|-|TRBJ1-4|-
TGCGCCAGCAGTAGCCAGGGGACATCTAATGAAAAACTGTTTTTT
CASSSQGTSNEKLFF
>TRBV6-1|-|TRBJ1-2|-
TGTGCCAGCAGTGAAGCACTGTACGGGAGTGGCTACACCTTC
CASSEALYGSGYTF
>TRBV18|-|TRBJ2-5|-
TGTGCCAGCTCGTCAGGGCAACAAGAGACCCAGTACTTC
CASSSGQQETQYF
>TRBV5-6|-|TRBJ1-2|-
TGTGCCAGCAGCTTGGCCGCGGGTGGTGGCTACACCTTC
CASSLAAGGGYTF
>TRBV4-1|-|TRBJ2-2|-
TGCGCCAGCAGCCAGTACTTCTCGTCCGCCGGGGAGCTGTTTTTT
CASSQYFSSAGELFF
>TRBV2|-|TRBJ1-1|-
TGTGCCAGCAGTGAAGCTACTACAGGGCAAGCTTTCTTT
CASSEATTGQAFF
>TRBV3-1/TRBV3-2|-|TRBJ1-1|-
TGTGCCAGCAGCCCGTCTTTAGGGGTGTGGACTGAAGCTTTCTTT
CASSPSLGVWTEAFF
>TRBV6-1|TRBD1|TRBJ1-4|-
TGTGCCAGCAGTGAAGGCAGGGGGAGTGAAAAACTGTTTTTT
CASSEGRGSEKLFF
>TRBV24-1|TRBD1|TRBJ2-3|-
TGTGCCACCAGCTGGACAGGGGAAGGGGCAGATACGCAGTATTTT
CATSWTGEGADTQYF
>TRBV2|TRBD1|TRBJ1-4|-
TGTGCCAGCAGTGGACAGGGGGAAAAACTGTTTTTT
CASSGQGEKLFF
>TRBV5-1|-|TRBJ2-1|-
TGCGCCAGCAGCTATAGGGGTCCCTACAATGAGCAGTTCTTC
CASSYRGPYNEQFF
>TRBV5-1|TRBD2|TRBJ2-3|-
TGCGCCAGCAGCCCGGACGGTAGCGGGACCCCAGATACGCAGTATTTT
CASSPDGSGTPDTQYF
>TRBV4-1|TRBD1|TRBJ2-2|once
TGCGCCAGCAGCCAAGGAGTCGGGACAGCAACCGGGGAGCTGTTTTTT
CASSQGVGTATGELFF
>TRBV4-2|TRBD2|TRBJ2-2|-
TGTGCCAGCAGACCGACTAGCGGGGACACCGGGGAGCTGTTTTTT
CASRPTSGDTGELFF
>TRBV12-3/TRBV12-4|-|TRBJ1-5|few
TGTGCCAGCAGTTTCGGGGAGGGCCAGCCCCAGCATTTT
CASSFGEGQPQHF
>TRBV5-5|-|TRBJ2-1|-
TGTGCCAGCAGCCCCACCTACAATGAGCAGTTCTTC
CASSPTYNEQFF
>TRBV11-2|-|TRBJ1-2|few
TGTGCCAGCAGCTTATCCCAGTCTTATGGCTACACCTTC
CASSLSQSYGYTF
>TRBV5-1|TRBD2|TRBJ2-1|-
TGCGCCAGCAGCCGTATCGGGGGGTCAAGCGATGAGCAGTTCTTC
CASSRIGGSSDEQFF
>TRBV4-1|-|TRBJ2-7|few
TGCGCCAGCAGCCCAAGGGGCGAGCCCTCCTACGAGCAGTACTTC
CASSPRGEPSYEQYF
>TRBV9|TRBD2|TRBJ2-7|-
TGTGCCAGCAGCGTATCTTCTAGCGGGGGCGAGCAGTACTTC
CASSVSSSGGEQYF
>TRBV11-3|-|TRBJ2-5|-
TGTGCCAGCAGCTTAGGAGAATCAGAGACCCAGTACTTC
CASSLGESETQYF
>TRBV3-1/TRBV3-2|TRBD1|TRBJ2-7|-
TGTGCCAGCAGCCCCCCGAGGGGGCATACCGACGAGCAGTACTTC
CASSPPRGHTDEQYF
>TRBV3-1/TRBV3-2|-|TRBJ2-3|-
TGTGCCAGCAGCGTAGGGTGGCGGGGACGTCGCACAGATACGCAGTATTTT
CASSVGWRGRRTDTQYF
>TRBV5-6|TRBD2|TRBJ2-1|once
TGTGCCAGCAGCTCCCGGACTAGCGGGGGAGAGCAGTTCTTC
CASSSRTSGGEQFF
>TRBV15|TRBD2|TRBJ2-3|many
TGTGCCACCAGCAAAAGCCGGACTAGCGGGGGGCGCACAGATACGCAGTATTTT
CATSKSRTSGGRTDTQYF